Listed below are T cell receptor beta chains from one sample, sequenced in a study of graft-versus-host responses after intestinal transplantation. Method: immunoSEQ multiplex PCR; TCRdb's copy keeps in-frame clones and lacks some. Here the sample spans roughly 75,000 clones, roughly 91% being singletons. Their antigen targets remain unknown. The source material was unstimulated CD4+ T cells sorted from spleen or lymph node cells, sampled before intestinal transplant. All receptors derive from a human donor who received an intestinal transplant. The CDR3 runs from the conserved cysteine through the conserved F or W. The D gene is left open where the match is weak. Rows may omit the clone size; those that give it use once, few, many or a size class.

TGTGCCAGCAGTTTCATGGACAGGGGAAGGAATGGCTACACCTTC | CASSFMDRGRNGYTF | TRBJ1-2 | once | TRBV27 | TRBD1
TGTGCCAGCAGCATACAGGGGGCCCCCCCTTACGAGCAGTACTTC | CASSIQGAPPYEQYF | TRBJ2-7 | once | TRBV7-2 | TRBD1
TGCGCCAGCAGCTTGGCTCTAGCCAGATACACAGATACGCAGTATTTT | CASSLALARYTDTQYF | TRBJ2-3 | NA | TRBV5-1 | NA
TGTGCCAGTAGTGTGACTAGCGGGGGACTCTACGAGCAGTACTTC | CASSVTSGGLYEQYF | TRBJ2-7 | NA | TRBV19 | TRBD2
TGTGCCAGCACGAGGGCGGTACTTTACAATGAGCAGTTCTTC | CASTRAVLYNEQFF | TRBJ2-1 | NA | TRBV7-2 | NA
TGCGCCAGCCGGTCGACGGGGAGGGAGACTGAAGCTTTCTTT | CASRSTGRETEAFF | TRBJ1-1 | NA | TRBV5-1 | NA
TGTGCCAGCAGCTTGGTAGCGGGGGGGGCATGGGAGCAGTTCTTC | CASSLVAGGAWEQFF | TRBJ2-1 | NA | TRBV5-4 | TRBD2
TGTGCCAGCAGCTTGGTCGGGCAGGGAAACATTCAGTACTTC | CASSLVGQGNIQYF | TRBJ2-4 | NA | TRBV5-4 | NA
TGTGCCAGCAGTGAGATCCCCCGGGACACAGAAAAACTGTTTTTT | CASSEIPRDTEKLFF | TRBJ1-4 | NA | TRBV6-1 | NA
TGTGCCAGCAGCCGGATGGGACAGTACCAAGAGACCCAGTACTTC | CASSRMGQYQETQYF | TRBJ2-5 | NA | TRBV7-6 | TRBD1
TGTGCCAGCAGTACCGGGGACAGGGGGACCTACGAGCAGTACTTC | CASSTGDRGTYEQYF | TRBJ2-7 | NA | TRBV6-5 | TRBD1
TGTGCCAGCAGCCCCCAAGGGGCCGAAGATACGCAGTATTTT | CASSPQGAEDTQYF | TRBJ2-3 | NA | TRBV7-2 | NA
TGTGCCAGTAGTATGGGACAGCCAAATGAAAAACTGTTTTTT | CASSMGQPNEKLFF | TRBJ1-4 | few | TRBV19 | TRBD1